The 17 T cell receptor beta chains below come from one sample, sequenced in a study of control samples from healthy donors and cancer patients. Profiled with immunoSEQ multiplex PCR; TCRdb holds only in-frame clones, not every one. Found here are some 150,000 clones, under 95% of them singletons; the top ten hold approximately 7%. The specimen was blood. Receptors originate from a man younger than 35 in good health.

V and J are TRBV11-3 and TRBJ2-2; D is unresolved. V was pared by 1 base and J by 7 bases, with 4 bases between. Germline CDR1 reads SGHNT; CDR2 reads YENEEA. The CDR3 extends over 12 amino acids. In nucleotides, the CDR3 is TGTGCCAGCAGCTTAGGTGACGGGGAGCTGTTTTTT. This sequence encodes CASSLGDGELFF.

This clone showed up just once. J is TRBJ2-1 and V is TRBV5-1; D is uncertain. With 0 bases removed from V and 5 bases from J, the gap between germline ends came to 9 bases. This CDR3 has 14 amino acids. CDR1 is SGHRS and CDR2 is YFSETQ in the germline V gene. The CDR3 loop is CASSLELLDNEQFF. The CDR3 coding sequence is TGCGCCAGCAGCTTGGAGCTCTTGGACAATGAGCAGTTCTTC.

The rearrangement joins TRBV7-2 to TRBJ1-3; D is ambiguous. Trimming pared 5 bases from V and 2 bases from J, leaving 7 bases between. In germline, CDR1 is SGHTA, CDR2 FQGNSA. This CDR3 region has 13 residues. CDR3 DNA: TGTGCCAGCAGCCCCGGGCCTGGAAACACCATATATTTT. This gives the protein CASSPGPGNTIYF.

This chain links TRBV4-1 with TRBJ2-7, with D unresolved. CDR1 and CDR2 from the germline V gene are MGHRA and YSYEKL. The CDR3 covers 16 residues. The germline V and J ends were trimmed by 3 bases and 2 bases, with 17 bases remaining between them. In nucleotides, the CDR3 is TGCGCCAGCAGCCAGGGTCTCTTGGATGGACCCTACGAGCAGTACTTC. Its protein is CASSQGLLDGPYEQYF.

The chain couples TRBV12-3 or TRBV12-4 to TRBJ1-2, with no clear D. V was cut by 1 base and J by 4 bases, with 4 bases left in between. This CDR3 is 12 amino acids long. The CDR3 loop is CASSLEGYGYTF. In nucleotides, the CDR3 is TGTGCCAGCAGTTTAGAGGGCTATGGCTACACCTTC.

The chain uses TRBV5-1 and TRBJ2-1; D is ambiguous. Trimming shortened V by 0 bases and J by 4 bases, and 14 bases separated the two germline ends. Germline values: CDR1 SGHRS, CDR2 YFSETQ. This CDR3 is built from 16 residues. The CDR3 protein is CASSLGTSAEYNEQFF. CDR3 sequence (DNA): TGCGCCAGCAGCTTGGGAACTTCGGCGGAATACAATGAGCAGTTCTTC.

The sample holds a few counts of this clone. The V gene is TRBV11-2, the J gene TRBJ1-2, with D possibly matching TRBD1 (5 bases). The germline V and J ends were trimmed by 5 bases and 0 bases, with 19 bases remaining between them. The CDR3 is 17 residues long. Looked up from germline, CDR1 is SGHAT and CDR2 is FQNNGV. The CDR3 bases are TGTGCCAGCAGCCTCGGGGGAATCACAATAGCTAACTATGGCTACACCTTC. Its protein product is CASSLGGITIANYGYTF. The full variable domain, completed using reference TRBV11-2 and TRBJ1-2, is EAGVAQSPRYKIIEKRQSVAFWCNPISGHATLYWYQQILGQGPKLLIQFQNNGVVDDSQLPKDRFSAERLKGVDSTLKIQPAKLEDSAVYLCASSLGGITIANYGYTFGSGTRLTVV.

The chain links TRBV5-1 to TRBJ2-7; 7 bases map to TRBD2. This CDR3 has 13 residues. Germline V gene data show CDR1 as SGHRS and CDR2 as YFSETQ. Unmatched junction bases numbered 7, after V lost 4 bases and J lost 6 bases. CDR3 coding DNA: TGCGCCAGCAGCCCCCTAGCTAGCGGCGAGCAGTACTTC. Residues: CASSPLASGEQYF.

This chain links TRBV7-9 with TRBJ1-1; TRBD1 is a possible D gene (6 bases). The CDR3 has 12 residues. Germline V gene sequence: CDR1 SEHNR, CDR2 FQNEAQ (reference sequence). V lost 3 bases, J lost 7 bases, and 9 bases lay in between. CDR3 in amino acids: CASSLGQVEAFF. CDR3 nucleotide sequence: TGTGCCAGCAGCTTGGGACAAGTTGAAGCTTTCTTT. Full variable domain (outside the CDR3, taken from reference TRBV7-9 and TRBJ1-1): DTGVSQNPRHKITKRGQNVTFRCDPISEHNRLYWYRQTLGQGPEFLTYFQNEAQLEKSRLLSDRFSAERPKGSFSTLEIQRTEQGDSAMYLCASSLGQVEAFFGQGTRLTVV.

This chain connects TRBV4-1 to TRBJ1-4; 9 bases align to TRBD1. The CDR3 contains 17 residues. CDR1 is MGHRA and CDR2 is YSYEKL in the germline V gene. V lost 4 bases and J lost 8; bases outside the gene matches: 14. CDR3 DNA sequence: TGCGCCAGCAGCCCCCCACAACCGACAGGGGGAGGGGAAAAACTGTTTTTT. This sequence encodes CASSPPQPTGGGEKLFF.

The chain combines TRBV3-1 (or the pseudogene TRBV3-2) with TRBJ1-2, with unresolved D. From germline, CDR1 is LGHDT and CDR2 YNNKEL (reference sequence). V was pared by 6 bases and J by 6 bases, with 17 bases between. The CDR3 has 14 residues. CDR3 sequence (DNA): TGTGCCAGCAGTCTCGCTCTGGGTAAGGATGGCTACACCTTC. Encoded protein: CASSLALGKDGYTF.

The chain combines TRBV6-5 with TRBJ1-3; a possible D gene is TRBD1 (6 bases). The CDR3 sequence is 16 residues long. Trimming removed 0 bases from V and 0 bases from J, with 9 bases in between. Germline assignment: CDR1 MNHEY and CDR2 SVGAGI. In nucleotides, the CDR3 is TGTGCCAGCAGTTACTCCGGGACACCCTCTGGAAACACCATATATTTT. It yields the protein CASSYSGTPSGNTIYF.

The CDR3 is CASSPRTAVEQYF. The CDR3 bases are TGTGCCAGCAGCCCCCGGACGGCAGTAGAGCAGTACTTC. The chain recombines TRBV7-8 with TRBJ2-7; D remains unclear. V lost 5 bases, J lost 7 bases, and 15 bases lay in between. Germline V CDR1 and CDR2: SGHVS, FQNEAQ. The CDR3 consists of 13 residues.

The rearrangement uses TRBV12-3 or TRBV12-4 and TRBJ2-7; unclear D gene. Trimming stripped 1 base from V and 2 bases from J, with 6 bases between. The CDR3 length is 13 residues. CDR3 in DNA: TGTGCCAGCAGTTTAGAACAGCCCTACGAGCAGTACTTC. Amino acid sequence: CASSLEQPYEQYF.

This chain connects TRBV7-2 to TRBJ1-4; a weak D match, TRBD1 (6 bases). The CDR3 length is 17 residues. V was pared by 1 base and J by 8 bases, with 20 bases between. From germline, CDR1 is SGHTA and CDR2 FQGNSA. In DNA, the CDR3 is TGTGCCAGCAGCTTAGGTTATTTGGGGGCGACGGGAGAAAAACTGTTTTTT. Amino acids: CASSLGYLGATGEKLFF. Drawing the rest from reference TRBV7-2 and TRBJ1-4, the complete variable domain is GAGVSQSPSNKVTEKGKDVELRCDPISGHTALYWYRQSLGQGLEFLIYFQGNSAPDKSGLPSDRFSAERTGGSVSTLTIQRTQQEDSAVYLCASSLGYLGATGEKLFFGSGTQLSVL.

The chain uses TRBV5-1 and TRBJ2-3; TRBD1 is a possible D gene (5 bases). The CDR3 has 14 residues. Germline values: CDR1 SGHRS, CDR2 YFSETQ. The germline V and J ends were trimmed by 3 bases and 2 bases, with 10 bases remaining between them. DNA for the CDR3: TGCGCCAGCAGCTCGACAGTCCTCACAGATACGCAGTATTTT. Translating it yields CASSSTVLTDTQYF.

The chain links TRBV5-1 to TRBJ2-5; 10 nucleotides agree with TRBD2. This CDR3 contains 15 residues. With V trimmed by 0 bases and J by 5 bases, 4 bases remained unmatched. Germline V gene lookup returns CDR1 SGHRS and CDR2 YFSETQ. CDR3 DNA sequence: TGCGCCAGCAGCTTGGGGGGACTAGCGACTGAGACCCAGTACTTC. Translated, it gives CASSLGGLATETQYF.